These 17 T cell receptor beta chains originate from one sample sequenced in a study of radiation and T cells in renal cell carcinoma. The sample's time point: blood 2 weeks post-SBRT. Treatment indicated: 15 Gy SBRT to primary tumor, nephrectomy 4 weeks later. Here immunoSEQ multiplex PCR was the method, and the copy in TCRdb shows in-frame clones only, minus some. The table has some 75,000 clones, 82% seen once. Sequenced material: blood, taken from a patient whose treatment included radiotherapy and nephrectomy. The receptors come from a man aged 60-69 years with renal cell carcinoma.

This rearrangement joins TRBV10-3 to TRBJ2-2, with TRBD1 as a possible D gene (6 bases). There are 15 residues in the CDR3. The V gene's germline CDR1 is ENHRY and CDR2 SYGVKD. V was shortened by 7 bases and J by 0 bases, with 12 bases between the two germline ends. The CDR3: CAINRDGSNTGELFF. CDR3 nucleotides: TGTGCCATCAACAGGGATGGGTCGAACACCGGGGAGCTGTTTTTT.

CDR3 DNA: TGTGCCAGCAGCTTGGTCGGGGGCGGTGGTACGCAGTATTTT. This gives the protein CASSLVGGGGTQYF. The V call is TRBV5-6, the J call TRBJ2-3; D tentatively fits TRBD1 or TRBD2 (6 bases each). The ends were cut back, 0 bases at V and 8 bases at J, with 13 bases in the middle. Germline CDR1 and CDR2: SGHDT and YYEEEE. The CDR3 is 14 residues long.

The rearrangement links TRBV28 to TRBJ1-1, with TRBD1 identical over 8 bases. Germline assignment: CDR1 MDHEN and CDR2 SYDVKM. The length of the CDR3 is 16 residues. Trimming took 1 base from V and 5 from J; bases not matched to a gene: 9. The CDR3 DNA reads TGTGCCAGCAGTTTATATAGACAGGGGTATGGAACTGAAGCTTTCTTT. Protein product: CASSLYRQGYGTEAFF.

The genes are TRBV7-2 and TRBJ2-2; D is ambiguous. CDR3 length: 13 residues. The V and J ends lost 2 bases and 6 bases respectively, with 7 bases between them. Germline CDR1 and CDR2: SGHTA and FQGNSA. Here the CDR3 DNA reads TGTGCCAGCAGCTTAAGCGTCCCCGGGGAGCTGTTTTTT. Encoded protein: CASSLSVPGELFF.

The rearrangement joins TRBV19 to TRBJ2-5; TRBD1 aligns across 11 bases. CDR1 and CDR2 from the germline V gene are LNHDA and SQIVND (reference sequence). V lost 4 bases to trimming and J lost 2 bases; unmatched junction nucleotides: 6. The CDR3 covers 16 residues. DNA for the CDR3: TGTGCCAGTAGTACCTGGACAGGGGGCCAACAAGAGACCCAGTACTTC. It yields the protein CASSTWTGGQQETQYF.

J is TRBJ1-4 and V is TRBV10-3, with a tentative D call TRBD1 (6 bases). V was trimmed by 0 bases and J by 0 bases, leaving 11 bases between them. Germline V lookup: CDR1 ENHRY, CDR2 SYGVKD. The CDR3 consists of 17 residues. CDR3 in amino acids: CAISESQGFATNEKLFF. Written as DNA, the CDR3 is TGTGCCATCAGTGAGTCGCAGGGGTTTGCAACTAATGAAAAACTGTTTTTT.

V is TRBV10-3 and J is TRBJ2-4; 11 bases agree with TRBD2. V gave up 4 bases and J gave up 11 bases; unmatched junction bases: 13. Germline values: CDR1 ENHRY, CDR2 SYGVKD. The CDR3 runs 16 residues. CDR3 sequence (DNA): TGTGCCATCAGTGGGGTGGCTAGCGGGAGGATTGAAGTTCAGTACTTC. Encoded protein: CAISGVASGRIEVQYF.

This clone was detected once. The chain is built from TRBV19 and TRBJ2-1; D not certain. This CDR3 spans 13 amino acids. Per germline, CDR1 LNHDA and CDR2 SQIVND (reference sequence). V was cut by 1 base and J by 5 bases, with 6 bases left in between. CDR3 coding DNA: TGTGCCAGTAGTATAGCCGGGCACAATGAGCAGTTCTTC. It specifies CASSIAGHNEQFF. Together with reference TRBV19 and TRBJ2-1, the CDR3 gives the full variable domain: DGGITQSPKYLFRKEGQNVTLSCEQNLNHDAMYWYRQDPGQGLRLIYYSQIVNDFQKGDIAEGYSVSREKKESFPLTVTSAQKNPTAFYLCASSIAGHNEQFFGPGTRLTVL.

The chain carries TRBV18 and TRBJ1-4; tentative D call: TRBD1 (5 bases). Trimming took 2 bases from V and 7 from J, leaving 14 bases between them. This CDR3 is built from 15 residues. The V gene's germline CDR1 is KGHSH and CDR2 LQKENI. The DNA for the CDR3 is TGTGCCAGCTCACCAGGGGCAGGGCCGAGTGAAAAACTGTTTTTT. Its protein product is CASSPGAGPSEKLFF. Combining the CDR3 with reference TRBV18 and TRBJ1-4 gives the whole variable domain NAGVMQNPRHLVRRRGQEARLRCSPMKGHSHVYWYRQLPEEGLKFMVYLQKENIIDESGMPKERFSAEFPKEGPSILRIQQVVRGDSAAYFCASSPGAGPSEKLFFGSGTQLSVL.

The J gene is TRBJ2-3, the V gene TRBV9, with D perhaps TRBD2 (6 bases). The CDR3 is 12 amino acids. Trimming removed 7 bases from V and 2 bases from J, with 8 bases in between. Germline-derived CDR1 and CDR2 are SGDLS and YYNGEE. Here the CDR3 reads CASGGNTDTQYF. DNA for the CDR3: TGTGCCAGCGGCGGGAACACAGATACGCAGTATTTT.

This chain connects TRBV7-2 to TRBJ2-7, with D possibly being TRBD1 (6 bases). The CDR3 runs to 14 residues. V shed 5 bases and J shed 0 bases, with 11 bases lying between them. Per the germline V gene, CDR1 is SGHTA and CDR2 is FQGNSA. The CDR3 sequence is CASSPDRSSYEQYF. CDR3 DNA: TGTGCCAGCAGCCCCGACAGGAGCTCCTACGAGCAGTACTTC.

The rearrangement joins TRBV29-1 to TRBJ2-7; D perhaps matches TRBD2 (5 bases). The CDR3 has 13 amino acids. V lost 7 bases and J 7 bases, leaving 20 bases between the germline ends. Germline CDR1 reads SQVTM; CDR2 reads ANQGSEA. CDR3 sequence reads: CSAGTAGSGEQYF. CDR3 DNA: TGCAGCGCCGGCACCGCTGGTTCGGGGGAGCAGTACTTC.

The CDR3 DNA follows: TGTGCCAGCAGTGAAGCGCTAGCGGGCCCCTACGAGCAGTACTTC. Protein product: CASSEALAGPYEQYF. V gene TRBV2 combines with J gene TRBJ2-7; 8 bases map to TRBD2. The CDR3 runs to 15 residues. Per the germline V gene, CDR1 is SNHLY and CDR2 is FYNNEI. With V trimmed by 0 bases and J by 2 bases, 3 bases remained unmatched.

The V call is TRBV28, the J call TRBJ2-7; perhaps TRBD2 as D (5 bases). This CDR3 contains 14 residues. Per the germline V gene, CDR1 is MDHEN and CDR2 is SYDVKM. The V end lost 3 bases, the J end lost 0 bases, and 9 bases lay between the germline ends. CDR3 in DNA: TGTGCCAGCAGTTTGGTAGGGAGCTCCTACGAGCAGTACTTC. It encodes CASSLVGSSYEQYF.

The chain carries TRBV10-1 and TRBJ2-1; D is unclear. V dropped 2 bases and J dropped 6 bases, with 5 bases sitting between them. The length of the CDR3 is 12 residues. CDR1 is WNHNN, CDR2 SYGVQD, per germline (reference sequence). The CDR3 DNA reads as TGCGCCAGCAGTGAGAAGTCCAATGAGCAGTTCTTC. Translated, it gives CASSEKSNEQFF.

This clone came up a few times. The genes are TRBV5-6 and TRBJ2-2, with D maybe TRBD1 (6 bases). Germline V gives CDR1 SGHDT, CDR2 YYEEEE. This CDR3 region has 15 residues. V was trimmed by 5 bases and J by 0 bases, leaving 11 bases between them. In DNA, the CDR3 is TGTGCCAGCAGTCCCGGGACAACGAACACCGGGGAGCTGTTTTTT. It translates to CASSPGTTNTGELFF.

Concerning this clone itself: Different DNA sequences within this sample yield the same CDR3. This rearrangement joins TRBV5-1 to TRBJ2-7, with TRBD1 matching over 10 bases. CDR1 is SGHRS and CDR2 is YFSETQ in the germline V gene. The CDR3 consists of 14 residues. The junction had 2 bases not matched to a gene; V was cut back by 2 bases and J by 3 bases. The CDR3 bases are TGCGCCAGCAGCTTTCGGACAGGGGGCTACGAGCAGTACTTC. It specifies CASSFRTGGYEQYF.